The 4 T cell receptor beta chains presented below share a single source sample, sequenced in a study of control samples from healthy donors and cancer patients (dated by TCRdb to about 2020). Library prep was done by the immunoSEQ multiplex PCR assay. The immuneACCESS repertoire file appears here via TCRdb, limited to in-frame rearrangements. These files lack a portion of the clones; in checked studies, under half of the deficit traces to unresolved V genes, and the cause of the others is not known. This sample holds 140,000 to 150,000 clones; approximately 92% were observed only once. Of the sample, roughly 3.2% is held by the ten largest clones. Sequencing was performed on blood. The receptors were sampled from a man under 40 in good health.

V usage is TRBV28 and J usage is TRBJ1-2, with D tentatively TRBD1 (5 bases). V lost 3 bases and J lost 1, with 9 bases in between. Per germline, CDR1 MDHEN and CDR2 SYDVKM. This CDR3 is 14 amino acids long. CDR3 in DNA: TGTGCCAGCAGTTTTCGGGGGATTAACTATGGCTACACCTTC. Translation gives CASSFRGINYGYTF.

The chain employs TRBV5-4 and TRBJ1-2, with D perhaps matching TRBD1 (6 bases). Germline loops: CDR1 SGHNT, CDR2 YYREEE (reference sequence). Trimming removed 4 bases at V and 8 bases at J, with 21 bases between. This CDR3 is 15 amino acids long. The CDR3 loop reads CASSLRQDEKRGYTF. For the CDR3, the DNA is TGTGCCAGCAGCCTGCGACAGGACGAGAAACGAGGCTACACCTTC.

The chain uses TRBV5-5 and TRBJ1-3; the D is unclear. Germline V gene sequence: CDR1 SGHKS, CDR2 YYEKEE (reference sequence). This CDR3 contains 15 residues. The V end was cut by 0 bases, the J end by 3 bases, with 10 bases between. In nucleotides, the CDR3 is TGTGCCAGCAGCTTGGCCGCGGCAGTTGGAAACACCATATATTTT. This codes for CASSLAAAVGNTIYF.

V is TRBV7-9 and J is TRBJ1-1, with TRBD1 as a possible D gene (5 bases). This CDR3 comprises 12 residues. Trimming shortened V by 1 base and J by 10 bases, and 10 bases separated the two germline ends. Germline V lookup: CDR1 SEHNR, CDR2 FQNEAQ (reference sequence). In DNA, the CDR3 is TGTGCCAGCAGCTTAGACAGAGGGGCAGCTTTCTTT. This codes for CASSLDRGAAFF. The full variable domain, in which reference TRBV7-9 and TRBJ1-1 provide the parts outside the CDR3, is DTGVSQNPRHKITKRGQNVTFRCDPISEHNRLYWYRQTLGQGPEFLTYFQNEAQLEKSRLLSDRFSAERPKGSFSTLEIQRTEQGDSAMYLCASSLDRGAAFFGQGTRLTVV.